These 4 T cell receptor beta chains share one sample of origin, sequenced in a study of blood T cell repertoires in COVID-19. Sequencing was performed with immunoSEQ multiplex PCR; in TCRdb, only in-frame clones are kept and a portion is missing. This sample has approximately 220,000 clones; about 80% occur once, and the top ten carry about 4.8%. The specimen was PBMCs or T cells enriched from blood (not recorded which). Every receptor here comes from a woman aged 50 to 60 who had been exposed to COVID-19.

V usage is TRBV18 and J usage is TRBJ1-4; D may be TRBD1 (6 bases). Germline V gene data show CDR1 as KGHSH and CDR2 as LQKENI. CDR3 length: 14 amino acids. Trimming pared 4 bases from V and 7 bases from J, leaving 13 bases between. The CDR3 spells CASSLGTYGEKLFF. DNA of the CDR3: TGTGCCAGCTCACTCGGGACATATGGTGAAAAACTGTTTTTT.

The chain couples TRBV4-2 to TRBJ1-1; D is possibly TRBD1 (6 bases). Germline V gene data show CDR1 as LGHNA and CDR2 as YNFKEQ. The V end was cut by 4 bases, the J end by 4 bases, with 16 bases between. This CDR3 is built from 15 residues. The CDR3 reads CASSPGPGEGTEAFF. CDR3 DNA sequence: TGTGCCAGCAGCCCCGGCCCAGGGGAGGGCACTGAAGCTTTCTTT.

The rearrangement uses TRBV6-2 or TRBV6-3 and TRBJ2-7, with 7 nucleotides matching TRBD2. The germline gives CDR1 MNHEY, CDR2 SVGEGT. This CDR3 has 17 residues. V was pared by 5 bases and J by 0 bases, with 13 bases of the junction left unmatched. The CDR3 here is CASSQIWGGGTSYEQYF. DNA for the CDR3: TGTGCCAGCAGTCAGATCTGGGGCGGGGGTACCTCCTACGAGCAGTACTTC.

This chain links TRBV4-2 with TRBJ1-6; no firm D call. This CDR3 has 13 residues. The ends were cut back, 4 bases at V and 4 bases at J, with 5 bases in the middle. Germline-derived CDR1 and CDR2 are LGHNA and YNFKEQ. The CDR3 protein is CASSPLYNSPLHF. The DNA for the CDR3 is TGTGCCAGCAGCCCGCTATATAATTCACCCCTCCACTTT.